The 19 T cell receptor beta chains below come from one sample, sequenced in a study of cytomegalovirus exposure and HLA in healthy donors (dated by TCRdb to 2015 to 2018). Library preparation employed the immunoSEQ multiplex PCR assay. TCRdb limited this immuneACCESS table to in-frame rearrangements with V and J called. A share of clones is missing; checked studies link under half to unresolved V genes, and the rest is unexplained. Within this sample are more than 55,000 clones, with around 90% of them counted one time only. Around 2.8% of the sample lies in the top ten. The source material was PBMCs. All receptors derive from a man younger than 35 in good health and CMV-seronegative.

The chain joins TRBV9 to TRBJ2-5; 10 bases fit TRBD2. Germline V CDR1 and CDR2: SGDLS, YYNGEE. This CDR3 has 15 residues. Trimming at V came to 4 bases and at J to 2 bases, leaving 5 bases not matched to a gene. The CDR3, as DNA: TGTGCCAGCAGCACACTAGCGGGGACTCAAGAGACCCAGTACTTC. The encoded protein is CASSTLAGTQETQYF.

The V gene is TRBV30, the J gene TRBJ1-1; 10 bases align to TRBD1. The germline gives CDR1 GTSNPN, CDR2 SVGIG (reference sequence). J lost 8 bases, V lost 2 bases, and 8 bases had no gene match. This CDR3 spans 14 amino acids. DNA of the CDR3: TGTGCCTGGAGTCCGACAGGGGGCGGCTTAGAAGCTTTCTTT. Translated: CAWSPTGGGLEAFF.

The J gene is TRBJ2-1, the V gene TRBV5-1, with TRBD2 matching over 11 bases. V shed 3 bases and J 7 bases; nucleotides not matched to a gene: 9. CDR1 and CDR2 from the germline V gene are SGHRS and YFSETQ. This CDR3 comprises 16 residues. The CDR3 nucleotides read TGCGCCAGCAGCTCTCAGACTAGCGGGATTTGGAATGAGCAGTTCTTC. This encodes CASSSQTSGIWNEQFF.

The chain links TRBV2 to TRBJ1-1; no clear D gene. This CDR3 has 12 residues. V was clipped by 6 bases and J by 6 bases, with 11 bases between them. CDR1 and CDR2 (germline): SNHLY, FYNNEI. The CDR3 reads CASSRGRPEAFF. In DNA, the CDR3 is TGTGCCAGCAGCCGCGGGAGACCTGAAGCTTTCTTT.

The V call is TRBV7-9, the J call TRBJ2-2; D is perhaps TRBD1 (5 bases). This CDR3 contains 14 residues. The V end was cut by 5 bases, the J end by 3 bases, with 10 bases between. The V gene's germline CDR1 is SEHNR and CDR2 FQNEAQ (reference sequence). CDR3 residues: CASSPTTDTGELFF. The CDR3 DNA follows: TGTGCCAGCAGCCCGACGACAGACACCGGGGAGCTGTTTTTT.

This chain joins TRBV28 and TRBJ2-5; the D gene is possibly TRBD1 (6 bases). This CDR3 comprises 13 residues. CDR1 MDHEN and CDR2 SYDVKM come from the germline V gene. V lost 4 bases, J lost 4 bases, and 10 bases lay in between. In nucleotides, the CDR3 is TGTGCCAGCAGTTGGACAGAGGTAGAGACCCAGTACTTC. It specifies CASSWTEVETQYF.

The chain recombines TRBV9 with TRBJ2-7; 7 bases align to TRBD2. With V trimmed by 2 bases and J by 6 bases, 5 bases remained unmatched. This CDR3 is 13 amino acids long. Looked up from germline, CDR1 is SGDLS and CDR2 is YYNGEE. The chain's CDR3 is CASSVREWGEQYF. CDR3 in DNA: TGTGCCAGCAGCGTGCGGGAGTGGGGCGAGCAGTACTTC.

The rearrangement links TRBV6-6 to TRBJ2-7; 12 bases match TRBD1. CDR1 MNHNY and CDR2 SVGAGI come from the germline V gene (reference sequence). Trimming at V came to 7 bases and at J to 5 bases, leaving 9 bases not matched to a gene. CDR3 size: 15 residues. For the CDR3, the DNA is TGTGCCAGCAACATGCCCGGGACAGGGGGCAACGAGCAGTACTTC. The encoded protein is CASNMPGTGGNEQYF.

This clone appeared a single time. The CDR3 region has the DNA TGCGCCAGCAGTCCGGGTACGGGAACTAATGAAAAACTGTTTTTT. It is translated as CASSPGTGTNEKLFF. V gene TRBV5-1 combines with J gene TRBJ1-4; no clear D gene. The CDR3 extends over 15 amino acids. V lost 5 bases and J lost 1, with 12 bases in between. Germline assignment: CDR1 SGHRS and CDR2 YFSETQ.

The chain uses TRBV7-3 and TRBJ2-1, with TRBD2 as a possible D gene (6 bases). In germline, CDR1 is SGHTA, CDR2 FQGTGA. V lost 3 bases, J lost 7 bases, and 10 bases lay in between. The CDR3 extends over 13 amino acids. The CDR3 protein is CASSFLGGNEQFF. The CDR3 region has the DNA TGTGCCAGCAGCTTTCTTGGGGGGAATGAGCAGTTCTTC.

The chain has TRBV13 and TRBJ1-1, with D perhaps TRBD1 (6 bases). The V gene's germline CDR1 is PRHDT and CDR2 FYEKMQ (reference sequence). CDR3 length: 15 amino acids. The V end lost 5 bases, the J end lost 4 bases, and 17 bases lay between the germline ends. The CDR3 is CASSNRGGSGTEAFF. CDR3 coding DNA: TGTGCCAGCAGCAACCGAGGGGGTAGTGGCACTGAAGCTTTCTTT.

In its sample, this clone was seen a few times. CDR3 bases: TGTGCCAGCAGCTTACCAGGGGTCCCAAACTATGGCTACACCTTC. Amino acids: CASSLPGVPNYGYTF. The chain couples TRBV11-2 to TRBJ1-2; D possibly corresponds to TRBD1 (6 bases). The CDR3 consists of 15 residues. Germline V lookup: CDR1 SGHAT, CDR2 FQNNGV. V lost 2 bases, J lost 2 bases, and 12 bases lay in between.

This rearrangement joins TRBV25-1 to TRBJ2-7; 10 positions match TRBD2. CDR1 and CDR2 from the germline V gene are MGHDK and SYGVNS. Trimming at V came to 1 base and at J to 6 bases, leaving 6 bases not matched to a gene. The CDR3 length is 15 residues. The CDR3 region is CASSESLAGVSEQYF. The CDR3 region has the DNA TGTGCCAGCAGTGAATCCCTAGCGGGAGTGTCCGAGCAGTACTTC.

The CDR3 sequence: CASSLLAGELSYNEQFF. The CDR3 nucleotides are TGTGCCAGCAGCCTCCTCGCCGGGGAGCTATCCTACAATGAGCAGTTCTTC. The V call is TRBV5-6, the J call TRBJ2-1, with a weak D call TRBD2 (5 bases). The CDR3 runs 17 residues. From germline, CDR1 is SGHDT and CDR2 YYEEEE. The V end was cut by 4 bases, the J end by 1 base, with 18 bases between.

The chain joins TRBV19 to TRBJ2-1; 12 bases match TRBD2. The CDR3 runs 17 residues. The junction had 6 bases not matched to a gene; V was cut back by 1 base and J by 5 bases. Germline loops: CDR1 LNHDA, CDR2 SQIVND (reference sequence). The CDR3 loop is CASSIGLAGGLDNEQFF. For the CDR3, the DNA is TGTGCCAGTAGTATAGGGCTAGCGGGAGGGTTGGACAATGAGCAGTTCTTC.

The V call is TRBV18, the J call TRBJ1-2, with D possibly being TRBD1 (6 bases). Germline-derived CDR1 and CDR2 are KGHSH and LQKENI. Trimming stripped 1 base from V and 4 bases from J, with 28 bases between. This CDR3 is 20 amino acids long. The CDR3: CASSPLPIVLDSSSIYGYTF. Written as DNA, the CDR3 is TGTGCCAGCTCACCACTTCCAATTGTTTTGGACAGCTCTTCGATCTATGGCTACACCTTC.

The chain is built from TRBV28 and TRBJ2-3; 7 bases are a match to TRBD1. Unmatched junction bases numbered 10, after V lost 4 bases and J lost 3 bases. CDR3 size: 16 residues. Germline V gene data show CDR1 as MDHEN and CDR2 as SYDVKM. The CDR3 DNA sequence: TGTGCCAGCAGTTCCTCAAGACAGGGTATGACAGATACGCAGTATTTT. This gives the protein CASSSSRQGMTDTQYF.

V gene TRBV9 combines with J gene TRBJ2-2; a weak D match, TRBD2 (5 bases). The V gene's germline CDR1 is SGDLS and CDR2 YYNGEE. This CDR3 is 14 amino acids long. V was shortened by 3 bases and J by 0 bases, with 6 bases between the two germline ends. The CDR3 bases are TGTGCCAGCAGCGAAGCGGCGAACACCGGGGAGCTGTTTTTT. Amino acids: CASSEAANTGELFF.

The CDR3 DNA reads TGTGCCAGCAGTTTCGGGACAGGTTTCGGGCAGTACTTC. Protein product: CASSFGTGFGQYF. The gene calls are TRBV28 and TRBJ2-7; TRBD1 aligns across 8 bases. Unmatched junction bases numbered 7, after V lost 3 bases and J lost 9 bases. This CDR3 spans 13 amino acids. Germline V gives CDR1 MDHEN, CDR2 SYDVKM.